Detailed here is one T cell receptor beta chain. Its antigen has not been determined. A read error may be the cause here, since a much bigger clone is one base away. The data are from a study of T cells in Graves' hyperthyroidism and ophthalmopathy (dated by TCRdb to about 2019). General notes on the study: Peripheral blood was collected at initial diagnosis, before any treatment. The paper describes TCR Vbeta CDR3 sequencing of more than 120 peripheral blood samples, made up of some 40 ophthalmopathy patients, over 70 hyperthyroidism patients and 17 progressor patients. After blood sampling, hyperthyroidism patients were treated with methimazole at a starting dose of 30 mg daily, and ophthalmopathy patients were treated with high-dose intravenous methylprednisolone. Prospective prediction of ophthalmopathy was tested in an independent validation cohort of 18 to 20 hyperthyroidism patients and 17 patients who later progressed to ophthalmopathy. For training and testing, the approximately 97 patients in the discovery cohort were randomly divided in a 7:3 ratio. Thyroid tissue and blood T-cell repertoires from about six Graves' hyperthyroidism patients were also compared in the study. TCR V-J signatures able to tell the groups apart were searched for in a discovery cohort of 95 or so patients, of whom about 40 had Graves' ophthalmopathy and about 60 had stable Graves' hyperthyroidism.

The TCR beta CDR3 regions were amplified from RNA transcripts. A first-round RT-PCR of the TCR CDR3 used the HTBI primer set with the Qiagen OneStep RT-PCR kit. A second multiplex PCR round built the libraries, followed by size selection and purification. The libraries were sequenced on an Illumina HiSeq2000 using paired-end 100 bp reads. The original pipeline was this. SOAPnuke was used to process the raw data, throwing out any read that contained adapters or uncalled bases, had a mean Phred below 15, or lacked an exact constant-primer or identifier match. COPE v1.2.5 was used to merge the high-quality paired reads, and each unique nucleotide sequence was defined as a clonotype. Clonotypes were aligned to IMGT TRBV, TRBD and TRBJ reference segments using MiTCR v1.1. The analysis included only V-J combinations with a frequency above 0.0001, which together covered approximately 99% of the repertoires. A TCS score was defined as the ratio between F50 (clonal expansion) and ExV (chaos), using BLOSUM62-based TCRdist between CDR3 peptides within each V-J. Welch's t-statistics and random forest reduced 514 V-J features to fewer than 15, which were used in a naive Bayes classifier (R e1071). TCRdb reworked the public reads: Q25 trimming with fastp, MiXCR clone assembly, productive beta chains retained. Entries are consolidated by CDR3 protein sequence, retaining the most common genes and DNA. It is TCRdb's table, rather than the study itself, that gives the V and J calls and clone size. This sample gives about 600,000 distinct CDR3 sequences in total; about 14% of them show up just once. The ten largest make up approximately 13% of the sample.

What the research found in general, with its limitations: Most expanded thyroid clonotypes (frequency above 0.001) were also detected in blood, suggesting blood repertoires may reflect thyroid immune responses. Sample size was not statistically predetermined, and blinding of investigators to group allocation was not performed. A model built on a 13 V-J signature distinguished ophthalmopathy from stable hyperthyroidism, reaching around 87% sensitivity and about 81% specificity in cross-validation and 80%/75% in testing. In validation, the model predicted progression to ophthalmopathy with approximately 71% sensitivity and over 72% specificity, a median of 6.5 months before onset.

V is clipped by 4 bases and J by 3 bases, and the sequence between their germline boundaries is 18 bases long. The CDR3 covers 16 residues, taking in both the cysteine and the phenylalanine. The only DNA kept is the CDR3, 48 bases in frame from the first base. Taken from the germline V gene, the CDR1 and CDR2 loops are KGHSH and LQKENI. Ophthalmopathy patients had moderately to severely active disease, with a Clinical Activity Score of 3 or more, a NOSPECS grade of 4 or more, and a disease duration of less than 3 months. Any patient with an uncontrolled infection, another autoimmune disease, pregnancy or lactation was excluded. Diagnoses were established on the basis of clinical symptoms, serum thyroxine and TRAb, thyroid ultrasound, and orbital computed tomography. PBMCs were separated from approximately 10 ml of fresh peripheral blood using Ficoll-Paque density gradient centrifugation. Trizol reagent was used to extract total RNA, and RNA quality was then checked on an Agilent 2100 Bioanalyzer.

Sequencing was performed on blood. The sequence derives from a woman between 45 and 65 years old with Graves' ophthalmopathy. The chain is made from TRBV18 and TRBJ2-5, with TRBD1 perhaps the D gene, on 6 matching bases. Here the CDR3 is given as CASSLSGGAGEETQYF. The bases are TGTGCCAGCTCACTGAGCGGTGGGGCAGGGGAAGAGACCCAGTACTTC.